The 32 T cell receptor beta chains below all came from one sample that was sequenced in a study of PD-1 blockade in classical Hodgkin lymphoma. Assay: immunoSEQ multiplex PCR; the TCRdb copy retains only in-frame clones and omits some. In the table there are tens of thousands of clones, around 91% of which are singletons. Brentuximab vedotin exposure varied, and every patient relapsed after autologous stem cell transplantation. The sequenced sample was peripheral blood mononuclear cells (PBMCs), obtained at baseline. The receptor set was obtained from a human donor with classical Hodgkin lymphoma.

The chain links TRBV6-6 to TRBJ2-2; D gene unclear. Trimming cost V 8 bases and J 2 bases, with 6 bases left between them. Germline values: CDR1 MNHNY, CDR2 SVGAGI (reference sequence). The CDR3 has 12 amino acids. This CDR3 reads CASLENTGELFF. The CDR3 nucleotides are TGTGCCAGCTTAGAAAACACCGGGGAGCTGTTTTTT.

V is TRBV2 and J is TRBJ1-3; no reliable D call. Per germline, CDR1 SNHLY and CDR2 FYNNEI. V dropped 8 bases and J dropped 3 bases, with 2 bases sitting between them. CDR3 length equals 10 residues. The CDR3 spells CASLGNTIYF. The CDR3 coding sequence is TGTGCCAGCCTTGGAAACACCATATATTTT.

About this clone itself: The junction and the germline gene differ at one end; a read error may be behind it. V usage is TRBV18 and J usage is TRBJ2-5; D may be TRBD1 or TRBD2 (5 bases each). The CDR3 runs to 14 residues. The germline V gene encodes CDR1 KGHSH and CDR2 LQKENI. The CDR3 sequence is CASSPQEEQETQYF. The CDR3 nucleotides read TGTGCCAGCTCCCCACAGGAGGAACAAGAGACCCAGTACTTC.

This chain uses TRBV11-2 with TRBJ2-2, with no clear D. V dropped 5 bases and J dropped 11 bases, with 12 bases sitting between them. CDR1 and CDR2 (germline): SGHAT, FQNNGV. The CDR3 contains 12 residues. The CDR3 sequence: CASSVVVGELFF. CDR3 DNA: TGTGCCAGCAGCGTAGTGGTTGGCGAGCTGTTTTTT.

The genes are TRBV6-1 and TRBJ2-7, with D perhaps TRBD2 (5 bases). The germline V and J ends were trimmed by 9 bases and 4 bases, with 16 bases remaining between them. Per the germline V gene, CDR1 is MNHNS and CDR2 is SASEGT. The CDR3 totals 13 residues. DNA of the CDR3: TGTGCCAGTGGAGTAAGGACTGCGTACGAGCAGTACTTC. This sequence encodes CASGVRTAYEQYF.

The chain couples TRBV11-2 to TRBJ2-1; the D gene could be TRBD1 or TRBD2 (6 bases each). Trimming shortened V by 6 bases and J by 0 bases, and 15 bases separated the two germline ends. Per the germline V gene, CDR1 is SGHAT and CDR2 is FQNNGV. The CDR3 runs to 16 residues. The CDR3 spells CASRQGGGLSYNEQFF. The CDR3 DNA reads as TGTGCCAGCAGGCAGGGTGGGGGGCTCTCCTACAATGAGCAGTTCTTC. Together with reference TRBV11-2 and TRBJ2-1, the CDR3 gives the full variable domain: EAGVAQSPRYKIIEKRQSVAFWCNPISGHATLYWYQQILGQGPKLLIQFQNNGVVDDSQLPKDRFSAERLKGVDSTLKIQPAKLEDSAVYLCASRQGGGLSYNEQFFGPGTRLTVL.

The chain carries TRBV7-9 and TRBJ2-1; the D gene is possibly TRBD1 (6 bases). The V end was cut by 1 base, the J end by 4 bases, with 11 bases between. The CDR3 has 15 amino acids. Looked up from germline, CDR1 is SEHNR and CDR2 is FQNEAQ (reference sequence). The CDR3 DNA sequence: TGTGCCAGCAGCTTAGTAACAGGGATTTACAATGAGCAGTTCTTC. Translating gives CASSLVTGIYNEQFF. Full variable domain (remainder filled in from reference TRBV7-9 and TRBJ2-1): DTGVSQNPRHKITKRGQNVTFRCDPISEHNRLYWYRQTLGQGPEFLTYFQNEAQLEKSRLLSDRFSAERPKGSFSTLEIQRTEQGDSAMYLCASSLVTGIYNEQFFGPGTRLTVL.

The rearrangement joins TRBV5-1 to TRBJ2-3, with 8 bases identical to TRBD1. Germline V gives CDR1 SGHRS, CDR2 YFSETQ. There are 14 residues in the CDR3. The J segment lost 11 bases and the V segment lost 3 bases, leaving 11 bases of the junction unmatched. Written as DNA, the CDR3 is TGCGCCAGCAGCTCTGGTGGCGCCGGGACAGGGCAGTATTTT. Its translation: CASSSGGAGTGQYF.

The J gene is TRBJ1-4, the V gene TRBV29-1, with D hard to call. Germline assignment: CDR1 SQVTM and CDR2 ANQGSEA. The CDR3 sequence is 13 residues long. V gave up 4 bases and J gave up 0 bases, with 6 bases separating them. The CDR3 bases are TGCAGCGTTGGAGTGGCAACTAATGAAAAACTGTTTTTT. Its translation is CSVGVATNEKLFF.

V and J are TRBV5-1 and TRBJ2-1; D ambiguous. The V and J ends lost 2 bases and 10 bases respectively, with 19 bases between them. The CDR3 covers 15 residues. The germline gives CDR1 SGHRS, CDR2 YFSETQ. CDR3 nucleotides: TGCGCCAGCAGCTTTGGAAGCGCGCGGATGATCGAGCAGTTCTTC. Translation gives CASSFGSARMIEQFF. Full variable domain (outside the CDR3, taken from reference TRBV5-1 and TRBJ2-1): KAGVTQTPRYLIKTRGQQVTLSCSPISGHRSVSWYQQTPGQGLQFLFEYFSETQRNKGNFPGRFSGRQFSNSRSEMNVSTLELGDSALYLCASSFGSARMIEQFFGPGTRLTVL.

The chain joins TRBV28 to TRBJ1-1; 7 bases align to TRBD1. V trimming: 8 bases; J trimming: 4 bases; junction bases outside the gene matches: 16. The CDR3 is 16 residues long. The germline V gene encodes CDR1 MDHEN and CDR2 SYDVKM. The CDR3 is CASGSGGSGQSTEAFF. CDR3 in DNA: TGTGCCAGCGGGTCCGGGGGCTCGGGACAGTCCACTGAAGCTTTCTTT.

The rearrangement uses TRBV13 and TRBJ2-3, with D possibly TRBD2 on 6 matching bases. V shed 5 bases and J shed 3 bases, with 12 bases lying between them. From germline, CDR1 is PRHDT and CDR2 FYEKMQ (reference sequence). The CDR3 is made up of 14 amino acids. The CDR3 spells CASSVLARTDTQYF. The CDR3 nucleotides read TGTGCCAGCAGCGTCCTAGCGAGGACAGATACGCAGTATTTT.

The rearrangement links TRBV5-8 to TRBJ2-7; D uncertain. Looked up from germline, CDR1 is SGHTS and CDR2 is YDEGEE. The V and J ends lost 6 bases and 4 bases respectively, with 17 bases between them. This CDR3 comprises 14 residues. The CDR3 here is CASTRGSPFYEQYF. CDR3 DNA: TGTGCCAGCACCCGCGGCAGCCCCTTTTACGAGCAGTACTTC.

The CDR3 DNA sequence: TGTGCCAGCAGCTTAGATTACTACAATGAGCAGTTCTTC. It is translated as CASSLDYYNEQFF. The chain carries TRBV7-9 and TRBJ2-1; D remains unclear. The V gene lost 1 base and the J gene lost 3 bases, with 4 bases spanning the gap. Germline loops: CDR1 SEHNR, CDR2 FQNEAQ (reference sequence). The CDR3 spans 13 residues. Combining the CDR3 with reference TRBV7-9 and TRBJ2-1 gives the whole variable domain DTGVSQNPRHKITKRGQNVTFRCDPISEHNRLYWYRQTLGQGPEFLTYFQNEAQLEKSRLLSDRFSAERPKGSFSTLEIQRTEQGDSAMYLCASSLDYYNEQFFGPGTRLTVL.

The CDR3 DNA reads TGTGCCGCCGGGGGGTTTACCTGGGAGACCCAGTACTTC. Translated, it gives CAAGGFTWETQYF. The chain carries TRBV6-5 and TRBJ2-5; 7 bases line up with TRBD2. This CDR3 comprises 13 residues. The germline CDR1 and CDR2 sequences are MNHEY and SVGAGI. Losses at the gene ends were 11 bases for V and 5 bases for J; bases not matched to a gene: 11.

By share, this clone counts as medium-sized (0.01 to 0.1%). The chain joins TRBV4-1 to TRBJ1-2; D remains ambiguous. The length of the CDR3 is 13 residues. Trimming pared 6 bases from V and 2 bases from J, leaving 10 bases between. CDR1 is MGHRA and CDR2 is YSYEKL in the germline V gene. The DNA for the CDR3 is TGCGCCAGCAGGGAACCTGGCAACTATGGCTACACCTTC. Protein: CASREPGNYGYTF.

The gene calls are TRBV29-1 and TRBJ1-5; D possibly corresponds to TRBD1 (5 bases). Germline loops: CDR1 SQVTM, CDR2 ANQGSEA. The CDR3 covers 14 residues. Deletions cut 4 bases from V and 1 base from J, with 11 bases between. The CDR3 bases are TGCAGCGTTGTGGAGGGGTACAGCAATCAGCCCCAGCATTTT. Translated: CSVVEGYSNQPQHF. Based on the CDR3 plus reference TRBV29-1 and TRBJ1-5, the full variable domain is SAVISQKPSRDICQRGTSLTIQCQVDSQVTMMFWYRQQPGQSLTLIATANQGSEATYESGFVIDKFPISRPNLTFSTLTVSNMSPEDSSIYLCSVVEGYSNQPQHFGDGTRLSIL.

This chain joins TRBV13 and TRBJ1-1; D possibly corresponds to TRBD1 (5 bases). The CDR3 is 19 amino acids. The V end lost 2 bases, the J end lost 2 bases, and 24 bases lay between the germline ends. The germline V gene encodes CDR1 PRHDT and CDR2 FYEKMQ (reference sequence). The CDR3 DNA follows: TGTGCCAGCAGCTTAACAGGCAGGGAGGTTGAGGGGAGTAACACTGAAGCTTTCTTT. It encodes CASSLTGREVEGSNTEAFF.

This clone has just one count. The rearrangement links TRBV7-9 to TRBJ2-7, with a tentative D call TRBD2 (5 bases). Germline loops: CDR1 SEHNR, CDR2 FQNEAQ (reference sequence). Trimming took off 5 bases at V and 3 bases at J, with 14 bases between the two ends. The CDR3 runs 14 residues. The CDR3 is CASSAPSGDYEQYF. The CDR3 bases are TGTGCCAGCAGCGCGCCGTCCGGGGACTACGAGCAGTACTTC.

The chain has TRBV2 and TRBJ1-2; a weak D match, TRBD1 (5 bases). V was trimmed by 1 base and J by 0 bases, leaving 12 bases between them. Germline V gene sequence: CDR1 SNHLY, CDR2 FYNNEI. This CDR3 has 16 amino acids. CDR3 amino acids: CASSEVGAGANYGYTF. The CDR3 region has the DNA TGTGCCAGCAGTGAAGTTGGGGCTGGGGCTAACTATGGCTACACCTTC.

This sequence joins TRBV9 and TRBJ2-5; D is perhaps TRBD2 (6 bases). Deletions cut 0 bases from V and 2 bases from J, with 17 bases between. Germline V gene data show CDR1 as SGDLS and CDR2 as YYNGEE. The CDR3 runs to 17 residues. The CDR3 reads CASSVGGRRARQETQYF. CDR3 nucleotides: TGTGCCAGCAGCGTAGGGGGCCGGAGGGCACGACAAGAGACCCAGTACTTC. Using reference TRBV9 and TRBJ2-5 for the parts outside the CDR3, the full variable domain is DSGVTQTPKHLITATGQRVTLRCSPRSGDLSVYWYQQSLDQGLQFLIQYYNGEERAKGNILERFSAQQFPDLHSELNLSSLELGDSALYFCASSVGGRRARQETQYFGPGTRLLVL.

The gene calls are TRBV5-4 and TRBJ2-2, with D perhaps TRBD1 (6 bases). With 4 bases removed from V and 5 bases from J, the gap between germline ends came to 9 bases. Germline assignment: CDR1 SGHNT and CDR2 YYREEE (reference sequence). The CDR3 sequence is 13 residues long. Here the CDR3 reads CASSPTGTGELFF. The CDR3 DNA reads as TGTGCCAGCAGCCCCACAGGGACCGGGGAGCTGTTTTTT. Variable domain in full (rest from reference TRBV5-4 and TRBJ2-2): ETGVTQSPTHLIKTRGQQVTLRCSSQSGHNTVSWYQQALGQGPQFIFQYYREEENGRGNFPPRFSGLQFPNYSSELNVNALELDDSALYLCASSPTGTGELFFGEGSRLTVL.

The rearrangement uses TRBV6-1 and TRBJ1-1; 8 bases agree with TRBD1. V shed 3 bases, J shed 5 bases, and the junction held 5 bases outside the gene matches. Germline assignment: CDR1 MNHNS and CDR2 SASEGT. This CDR3 is 14 amino acids long. The CDR3 DNA reads as TGTGCCAGCAGTGACCGGACAGGGTGGACTGAAGCTTTCTTT. Protein product: CASSDRTGWTEAFF.

This clone was counted ten times or more. The chain is built from TRBV5-1 and TRBJ1-1; D gene ambiguous. The V and J ends lost 0 bases and 0 bases respectively, with 3 bases between them. CDR1 is SGHRS and CDR2 is YFSETQ in the germline V gene. The CDR3 runs 13 residues. CDR3 region: CASSLALNTEAFF. The CDR3 bases are TGCGCCAGCAGCTTGGCGTTGAACACTGAAGCTTTCTTT.

This chain uses TRBV18 with TRBJ2-1; no reliable D call. The ends were cut back, 0 bases at V and 9 bases at J, with 12 bases in the middle. The CDR3 contains 14 residues. Germline loops: CDR1 KGHSH, CDR2 LQKENI. In nucleotides, the CDR3 is TGTGCCAGCTCACCACCGACGCCCTTGGGTGAGCAGTTCTTC. It codes for CASSPPTPLGEQFF.

The chain links TRBV30 to TRBJ2-7, with D possibly matching TRBD2 (6 bases). This CDR3 has 12 residues. Germline CDR1 GTSNPN, CDR2 SVGIG (reference sequence). The V end was cut by 5 bases, the J end by 7 bases, with 15 bases between. In DNA form, the CDR3 reads TGTGCCTGGGACGGGTCGGCGGGAGAGCAGTACTTC. Its translation is CAWDGSAGEQYF.

This clone was seen a single time. The chain is built from TRBV10-2 and TRBJ2-1; 9 bases map to TRBD1. The trim removed 8 bases at V and 6 bases at J, leaving 11 bases unmatched. The CDR3 has 15 residues. Germline lookup yields CDR1 WSHSY and CDR2 SAAADI. This chain's CDR3 is CASGRTGGWINEQFF. The CDR3 DNA reads as TGCGCCAGCGGGAGAACAGGGGGCTGGATCAATGAGCAGTTCTTC.

The rearrangement uses TRBV2 and TRBJ2-7; the D gene is possibly TRBD2 (6 bases). CDR3 size: 13 residues. CDR1 and CDR2 from the germline V gene are SNHLY and FYNNEI. Trimming stripped 7 bases from V and 6 bases from J, with 16 bases between. CDR3: CASKRRLGGEQYF. CDR3 in DNA: TGTGCCAGCAAGCGAAGATTGGGGGGCGAGCAGTACTTC.

The chain employs TRBV7-8 and TRBJ2-5; maybe TRBD2 (5 bases). CDR3 size: 14 residues. Trimming removed 3 bases at V and 4 bases at J, with 12 bases between. CDR1 is SGHVS, CDR2 FQNEAQ, per germline. This CDR3 reads CASSFERFPETQYF. CDR3 nucleotide sequence: TGTGCCAGCAGCTTCGAGCGGTTTCCAGAGACCCAGTACTTC.

The chain carries TRBV27 and TRBJ2-7; tentatively, D is TRBD1 (6 bases). The CDR3 has 13 amino acids. Trimming took 5 bases from V and 0 from J, leaving 8 bases between them. Looked up from germline, CDR1 is MNHEY and CDR2 is SMNVEV (reference sequence). The CDR3 DNA follows: TGTGCCAGCAGTACAGGGAGCTCCTACGAGCAGTACTTC. Protein sequence: CASSTGSSYEQYF.

The J gene is TRBJ2-6, the V gene TRBV29-1; a weak D match, TRBD2 (6 bases). The germline CDR1 and CDR2 sequences are SQVTM and ANQGSEA. V lost 0 bases, J lost 4 bases, and 10 bases lay in between. The length of the CDR3 is 15 residues. As DNA, the CDR3 is TGCAGCGTTGAAGATTGGGGGGTCGGGGCCAACGTCCTGACTTTC. As protein: CSVEDWGVGANVLTF.

This sequence joins TRBV14 and TRBJ2-7; D not resolved. The CDR3 runs 13 residues. Trimming left V 3 bases short and J 4 bases short, with 10 bases between. Germline V gene data show CDR1 as SGHDN and CDR2 as FVKESK. The CDR3 sequence is CASSHGQLYEQYF. For the CDR3, the DNA is TGTGCCAGCAGCCACGGCCAGCTATACGAGCAGTACTTC. Full variable domain (outside the CDR3, taken from reference TRBV14 and TRBJ2-7): EAGVTQFPSHSVIEKGQTVTLRCDPISGHDNLYWYRRVMGKEIKFLLHFVKESKQDESGMPNNRFLAERTGGTYSTLKVQPAELEDSGVYFCASSHGQLYEQYFGPGTRLTVT.